This TCR beta chain was identified in a study of blood T cell repertoires in COVID-19 (dated by TCRdb to the early 2020s). A note on the overall study: Samples covering the acute and convalescent phases of COVID-19 were provided by collaborators in the United States, Italy and Spain. The material from the prospective study consisted of cDNA or gDNA derived from T cells, B-cell-depleted T cells, or PBMCs. Subjects who had been exposed to COVID-19, were actively infected with it, or had recovered from it provided the deeply sampled blood TCRbeta repertoires that made up the dataset. The repertoires were released in a freely available public database intended as a resource for research on the immune response to SARS-CoV-2. The samples were drawn from the first 160 participants of the ongoing ImmuneRACE study and from 1,254 subjects provided by 6 global collaborators. The sample metadata nearly always contained a de-identified subject ID, COVID-19 status, age in years and sex. HLA class I and class II types, where available, came from metadata supplied by the sample provider rather than from assay-based typing. General conclusions and limits of the study: Clinical and demographic metadata were provided uncurated, with the amount varying by source and participant.

The germline V gene supplies CDR1 SGHDN and CDR2 FVKESK. Germline trimming: 0 bases from V, 9 bases from J; junction bases outside gene matches: 14. From the cysteine through the phenylalanine, the CDR3 covers 17 amino acids. Only the CDR3 DNA stays, 51 bases, in frame from base 1. The immunoSEQ Assay, a bias-controlled multiplex PCR, was used to amplify TCRbeta CDR3 regions from genomic DNA. The authors' analysis ran thus. Within the assay, amplification of reference gene primers was used to estimate how many nucleated cells each sample contained. Sequence reads were collapsed and filtered to measure the absolute abundance of every unique TCRbeta CDR3 rearrangement. Productive Simpson clonality was computed per sample as the square root of Simpson's diversity index over productive rearrangements. TCRdb mirrors the immuneACCESS table, restricted to in-frame sequences. Some clones are absent from its copies; in checked studies, under half trace to an unresolved V gene, and the reason for the others is unknown. V and J calls and clone size follow that table, whereas D and trimming were derived from the DNA. This sample has some 300,000 clones in its table, and 90% of those were observed once. Around 4.2% of the sample is held by the ten biggest clonotypes.

Notes on this clone: What antigen it recognizes has not been identified. Base qualities are not provided; no much larger clone lies one nucleotide away.

Enrolling through a virtual design, the prospective study's participants ranged in age from roughly 18 to 100 years and lived across roughly 23 United States geographic areas. Cohort assignment in the prospective study relied on participant-reported clinical history from a screening survey and a study questionnaire. Exposed participants had been in contact, within 2 weeks of entering the study, with a person who had a PCR-confirmed or clinician-diagnosed case of COVID-19. In the prospective study, whole blood, serum and a nasopharyngeal or oropharyngeal swab were collected from each participant by mobile phlebotomists. Participants in the prospective study had the option to provide additional blood draws and questionnaires over a roughly 2-month period. Prospective study blood samples were shipped either frozen or at room temperature before DNA extraction.

The clonotype originates from a woman aged 25 to 45 who had been exposed to COVID-19. Input material: PBMCs or T cells enriched from blood (not recorded which). The chain joins TRBV14 to TRBJ1-2, with 9 bases aligning to TRBD1. The bases read TGTGCCAGCAGCCAAGAACGACAGGGGGACATTAGTGGTAGCTACACCTTC. Its translation is CASSQERQGDISGSYTF.